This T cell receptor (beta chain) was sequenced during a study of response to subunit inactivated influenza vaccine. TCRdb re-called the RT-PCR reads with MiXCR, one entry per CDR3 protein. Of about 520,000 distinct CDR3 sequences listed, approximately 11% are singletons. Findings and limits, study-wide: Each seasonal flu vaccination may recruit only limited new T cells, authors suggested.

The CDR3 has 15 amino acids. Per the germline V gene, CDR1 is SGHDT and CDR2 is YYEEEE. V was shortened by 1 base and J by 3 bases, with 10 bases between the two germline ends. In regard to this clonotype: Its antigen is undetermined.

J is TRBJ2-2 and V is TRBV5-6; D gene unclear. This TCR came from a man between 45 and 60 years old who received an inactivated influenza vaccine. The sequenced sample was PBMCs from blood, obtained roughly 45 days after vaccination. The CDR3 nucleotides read TGTGCCAGCAGCTTGAGGTCGCGTTACACCGGGGAGCTGTTTTTT. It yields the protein CASSLRSRYTGELFF.